These T cell receptor beta chains were read from a single sample in a study of T-cell memory formation after mild COVID-19. TCRdb itself ran the 5' RACE reads through MiXCR, one entry per CDR3 protein. The sample comprises 150,000 to 200,000 distinct CDR3 sequences, 10% to 15% of which are singletons, and approximately 3.5% rests with the top ten. Sequencing input: PBMCs or a T cell subset sorted from them (not recorded which). The origin of the receptors is a man aged 18 to 29 who had mild COVID-19 (a few samples of this study predate the infection). Cell type and time point are not known. The CDR3 runs from the conserved cysteine through the conserved F or W. D genes are given only for firm matches. For some rows the clone size is stated as once, few or many, or as a class when expanded; others skip it.

NA	TRBJ2-7	TRBD2	TRBV7-9	CASSQVAGGRPYSYEQYF	TGTGCCAGCAGCCAGGTAGCGGGGGGCCGGCCTTACTCCTACGAGCAGTACTTC
NA	TRBJ2-3	NA	TRBV2	CASSADSRTDTQYF	TGTGCCAGCAGTGCTGACTCCCGCACAGATACGCAGTATTTT
NA	TRBJ2-3	NA	TRBV6-5	CASSTKSDSTDTQYF	TGTGCCAGCAGTACCAAATCCGATAGCACAGATACGCAGTATTTT
few	TRBJ1-6	NA	TRBV30	CAWKDSFGSPLHF	TGTGCCTGGAAAGACAGTTTTGGTTCACCCCTCCACTTT
NA	TRBJ1-3	NA	TRBV12-3/TRBV12-4	CASRYGNTIYF	TGTGCCAGCAGATACGGAAACACCATATATTTT
few	TRBJ1-6	NA	TRBV27	CASSLIGTGNSPLHF	TGTGCCAGCAGTTTAATCGGGACGGGAAATTCACCCCTCCACTTT
NA	TRBJ1-1	NA	TRBV6-5	CASRRNGPTRRNTEAFF	TGTGCCAGCAGGAGAAATGGACCGACACGGAGGAACACTGAAGCTTTCTTT
few	TRBJ1-1	NA	TRBV5-1	CASSRGQMNTEAFF	TGCGCCAGCAGCCGCGGACAGATGAACACTGAAGCTTTCTTT
few	TRBJ2-2	NA	TRBV7-3	CASSALPTPNTGELFF	TGTGCCAGCAGCGCCTTACCGACACCGAACACCGGGGAGCTGTTTTTT
NA	TRBJ1-1	NA	TRBV12-3/TRBV12-4	CASTPPGMNTEAFF	TGTGCCAGCACCCCGCCAGGAATGAACACTGAAGCTTTCTTT
few	TRBJ2-4	NA	TRBV6-5	CASSYSFSRIKNIQYF	TGTGCCAGCAGTTACTCCTTCAGCCGAATCAAAAACATTCAGTACTTC
NA	TRBJ2-1	TRBD2	TRBV30	CAWYPSGGKDEQFF	TGTGCCTGGTATCCTAGCGGGGGGAAGGATGAGCAGTTCTTC
NA	TRBJ2-1	NA	TRBV4-1	CASSRSGQGWVYEQFF	TGCGCCAGCAGTCGAAGTGGGCAGGGTTGGGTCTATGAGCAGTTCTTC
many	TRBJ1-4	NA	TRBV5-6	CASSLANAGKVF	TGTGCCAGCAGCTTGGCCAACGCGGGCAAGGTTTTT
NA	TRBJ2-1	NA	TRBV2	CASRPNSGGHEQFF	TGTGCCAGCAGACCCAATTCCGGGGGTCATGAGCAGTTCTTC
few	TRBJ1-1	NA	TRBV29-1	CSVDGGATEAFF	TGCAGCGTTGACGGGGGAGCGACTGAAGCTTTCTTT
few	TRBJ1-2	TRBD1	TRBV12-3/TRBV12-4	CASSWDSGSYGYTF	TGTGCCAGCAGTTGGGACAGCGGCTCCTATGGCTACACCTTC
NA	TRBJ2-1	NA	TRBV11-3	CASSQNAGGGNEQFF	TGTGCCAGCAGCCAAAACGCAGGGGGAGGGAATGAGCAGTTCTTC
few	TRBJ1-1	NA	TRBV6-2/TRBV6-3	CASNMVLNTEAFF	TGTGCCAGCAACATGGTGCTAAACACTGAAGCTTTCTTT
NA	TRBJ2-3	NA	TRBV27	CASSFVTSTDTQYF	TGTGCCAGCAGTTTCGTAACTAGCACAGATACGCAGTATTTT
few	TRBJ1-5	NA	TRBV28	CASSERPQHF	TGTGCCAGCAGTGAGAGGCCCCAGCATTTT
NA	TRBJ1-1	NA	TRBV19	CASSSSKGTEAFF	TGTGCCAGTTCGTCCTCGAAAGGAACTGAAGCTTTCTTT
NA	TRBJ2-5	NA	TRBV7-9	CASSLFLSQQETQYF	TGTGCCAGCAGCTTATTTCTGAGCCAACAAGAGACCCAGTACTTC
NA	TRBJ2-1	TRBD2	TRBV6-5	CASSRLAGVGNEQFF	TGTGCCAGCAGCCGACTAGCGGGGGTTGGGAATGAGCAGTTCTTC
few	TRBJ2-5	NA	TRBV20-1	CSASVNQETQYF	TGCAGTGCTAGTGTGAACCAAGAGACCCAGTACTTC
NA	TRBJ1-2	TRBD1	TRBV12-3/TRBV12-4	CASGTGYGYTF	TGTGCCAGCGGGACAGGCTATGGCTACACCTTC